The 27 T cell receptor beta chains below were found in one sample sequenced in a study of blood T cell repertoires in COVID-19. The table came from immunoSEQ multiplex PCR; TCRdb's copy has only in-frame clones and leaves some out. The repertoire holds hundreds of thousands of clones, with approximately 90% as singletons. The sample taken for sequencing was peripheral blood. The source is a man younger than 30 with COVID-19, enrolled during active disease.

This rearrangement joins TRBV7-9 to TRBJ2-2; possible D gene TRBD2, 5 bases. V was cut by 5 bases and J by 0 bases, with 7 bases left in between. The germline CDR1 and CDR2 sequences are SEHNR and FQNEAQ (reference sequence). CDR3 size: 14 residues. In DNA, the CDR3 is TGTGCCAGCAGCCTACTAGCGAACACCGGGGAGCTGTTTTTT. This translates into CASSLLANTGELFF.

The chain couples TRBV1 to TRBJ2-5; the table assigns TRBD1, which was not confirmed against the DNA. TRBV1 is recorded as a pseudogene. The CDR3 has 14 residues. CDR3 in DNA: TGCACCAGCAGCCCACCGGACAGGGAAGAGACCCAGTACTTC. Encoded protein: CTSSPPDREETQYF.

This chain connects TRBV18 to TRBJ2-3; D ambiguous. The germline CDR1 and CDR2 sequences are KGHSH and LQKENI. V gave up 6 bases and J gave up 4 bases, with 5 bases separating them. This CDR3 has 11 amino acids. This chain's CDR3 is CASSTSDTQYF. CDR3 coding DNA: TGTGCCAGCTCTACTTCAGATACGCAGTATTTT.

The genes are TRBV5-1 and TRBJ2-2; 9 bases line up with TRBD1. Germline trimming cut 0 bases from V and 7 bases from J; bases unmatched to any gene: 7. The germline V gene encodes CDR1 SGHRS and CDR2 YFSETQ. The CDR3 runs to 16 residues. CDR3 sequence: CASSLGGQGIIGELFF. The CDR3 DNA is TGCGCCAGCAGCTTGGGAGGACAGGGGATCATCGGGGAGCTGTTTTTT.

J is TRBJ1-4 and V is TRBV3-1 (or the pseudogene TRBV3-2); D is possibly TRBD1 (6 bases). V lost 4 bases to trimming and J lost 8 bases, with 11 bases between them. Germline lookup yields CDR1 LGHDT and CDR2 YNNKEL (reference sequence). The CDR3 is 13 amino acids. CDR3 loop: CASSPRTVEKLFF. CDR3 coding DNA: TGTGCCAGCAGCCCCCGGACAGTCGAAAAACTGTTTTTT.

The rearrangement joins TRBV25-1 to TRBJ2-7, with D possibly matching TRBD2 (7 bases). CDR3 length: 13 amino acids. Germline V gene data show CDR1 as MGHDK and CDR2 as SYGVNS. Trimming left V 4 bases short and J 4 bases short, with 11 bases between. The CDR3 bases are TGTGCCAGCAGTGGCGGGGGCTCGTACGAGCAGTACTTC. The encoded protein is CASSGGGSYEQYF.

This clone appeared a few times. The chain joins TRBV12-3 or TRBV12-4 to TRBJ2-7; D might be TRBD1 (7 bases). The CDR3 spans 13 residues. The V end was cut by 5 bases, the J end by 2 bases, with 10 bases between. The CDR3 loop reads CASSPGGPYEQYF. The CDR3 DNA follows: TGTGCCAGCAGTCCAGGGGGGCCCTACGAGCAGTACTTC.

V is TRBV7-3 and J is TRBJ2-1; TRBD2 agrees at 9 bases. The CDR3 length is 14 residues. The V gene's germline CDR1 is SGHTA and CDR2 FQGTGA. The junction had 4 bases not matched to a gene; V was cut back by 2 bases and J by 8 bases. The DNA of the CDR3 is TGTGCCAGCAGCTTAGCGGGAGGGATCGATGAGCAGTTCTTC. Translated, it gives CASSLAGGIDEQFF.

The rearrangement joins TRBV5-4 to TRBJ1-1; 8 positions match TRBD1. The CDR3 is 14 residues long. The V segment lost 4 bases and the J segment 4 bases; nucleotides outside the gene matches: 6. Germline CDR1 reads SGHNT; CDR2 reads YYREEE (reference sequence). CDR3 amino acids: CASSQGASITEAFF. CDR3 nucleotide sequence: TGTGCCAGCAGCCAGGGGGCGAGTATCACTGAAGCTTTCTTT.

The V call is TRBV7-9, the J call TRBJ2-5, with D tentatively TRBD1 (6 bases). The CDR3 consists of 14 residues. Trimming took 2 bases from V and 7 from J, leaving 14 bases between them. Looked up from germline, CDR1 is SEHNR and CDR2 is FQNEAQ (reference sequence). CDR3 DNA: TGTGCCAGCAGCTTAAGACAGGAGGTTAGGACCCAGTACTTC. Its protein is CASSLRQEVRTQYF.

The V call is TRBV7-9, the J call TRBJ1-2; D gene ambiguous. Germline values: CDR1 SEHNR, CDR2 FQNEAQ (reference sequence). The germline V and J ends were trimmed by 1 base and 7 bases, with 13 bases remaining between them. The CDR3 is made up of 14 amino acids. CDR3 protein: CASSLDRGEGGYTF. The CDR3 nucleotides read TGTGCCAGCAGCTTAGATCGGGGAGAGGGTGGCTACACCTTC.

The chain combines TRBV3-1 (or the pseudogene TRBV3-2) with TRBJ2-7; D is perhaps TRBD1 (5 bases). Trimming removed 3 bases from V and 6 bases from J, with 12 bases in between. Germline lookup yields CDR1 LGHDT and CDR2 YNNKEL (reference sequence). This CDR3 is built from 13 residues. CDR3 in DNA: TGTGCCAGCAGCCAGGGGCTCTGGGGCGAGCAGTACTTC. Protein sequence: CASSQGLWGEQYF.

The CDR3 nucleotides read TGTGCCAGCAGTGAGGACAGGGTCTCCTACGAGCAGTACTTC. Amino acids: CASSEDRVSYEQYF. The chain has TRBV9 and TRBJ2-7, with 8 bases lining up with TRBD1. There are 14 residues in the CDR3. Germline CDR1 is SGDLS and CDR2 is YYNGEE. V gave up 5 bases and J gave up 0 bases; unmatched junction bases: 4.

The chain carries TRBV11-3 and TRBJ2-1, with unresolved D. The CDR3 length is 13 residues. Germline V gives CDR1 SGHNT, CDR2 YENEEA. V was cut by 2 bases and J by 5 bases, with 7 bases left in between. CDR3 sequence: CASSLPSNNEQFF. Written as DNA, the CDR3 is TGTGCCAGCAGCTTACCGAGTAACAATGAGCAGTTCTTC.

In this sample, this clone turned up once. This sequence joins TRBV7-9 and TRBJ2-3; the match to TRBD2 covers 8 bases. The CDR3 loop spans 15 amino acids. CDR1 is SEHNR and CDR2 is FQNEAQ in the germline V gene (reference sequence). V lost 5 bases and J lost 6; bases outside the gene matches: 10. The CDR3 is CASSPIGGGPDTQYF. In DNA form, the CDR3 reads TGTGCCAGCAGCCCTATCGGGGGGGGCCCGGATACGCAGTATTTT.

This chain joins TRBV12-3 or TRBV12-4 and TRBJ2-5; 8 bases are shared with TRBD1. The CDR3 runs to 13 residues. V was clipped by 6 bases and J by 2 bases; unmatched bases: 2. Here the CDR3 reads CASRTGVQETQYF. The CDR3, as DNA: TGTGCCAGCAGGACAGGGGTACAAGAGACCCAGTACTTC.

CDR3 sequence: CASRPQGAGDEKLFF. The CDR3, as DNA: TGTGCCAGCAGGCCCCAGGGGGCCGGCGATGAAAAACTGTTTTTT. The rearrangement links TRBV6-6 to TRBJ1-4, with TRBD1 matching 8 bases. Per the germline V gene, CDR1 is MNHNY and CDR2 is SVGAGI (reference sequence). V trimming: 6 bases; J trimming: 6 bases; junction bases outside the gene matches: 9. This CDR3 is 15 amino acids long.

This rearrangement joins TRBV6-1 to TRBJ2-2; no firm D call. The germline V gene encodes CDR1 MNHNS and CDR2 SASEGT. Trimming stripped 0 bases from V and 7 bases from J, with 3 bases between. The CDR3 extends over 12 amino acids. CDR3 nucleotides: TGTGCCAGCAGTGAAGCCGGCGGGGAGCTGTTTTTT. It is translated as CASSEAGGELFF.

The chain is built from TRBV4-1 and TRBJ1-6; D uncertain. CDR1 is MGHRA, CDR2 YSYEKL, per germline. The V end lost 3 bases, the J end lost 7 bases, and 13 bases lay between the germline ends. The CDR3 has 15 residues. The DNA of the CDR3 is TGCGCCAGCAGCCACCCCGGGTACGGGAATTCACCCCTCCACTTT. This encodes CASSHPGYGNSPLHF.

The chain couples TRBV9 to TRBJ1-3; weak D call: TRBD1 (6 bases). Germline loops: CDR1 SGDLS, CDR2 YYNGEE. This CDR3 comprises 17 residues. Trimming shortened V by 0 bases and J by 7 bases, and 20 bases separated the two germline ends. CDR3 in DNA: TGTGCCAGCAGCGTAGCTCCACAGGGAGGGGCTCCTAACACCATATATTTT. Residues: CASSVAPQGGAPNTIYF.

The CDR3 reads CASSPGTTPYNSPLHF. The CDR3 coding sequence is TGTGCCAGCAGTCCCGGGACAACTCCGTATAATTCACCCCTCCACTTT. The genes are TRBV2 and TRBJ1-6; possibly TRBD1 for D (6 bases). Germline-derived CDR1 and CDR2 are SNHLY and FYNNEI. V was clipped by 5 bases and J by 4 bases, with 15 bases between them. The CDR3 has 16 residues.

This clone was observed once. The genes are TRBV6-6 and TRBJ2-7, with a possible D match to TRBD2 (7 bases). Germline V gene lookup returns CDR1 MNHNY and CDR2 SVGAGI (reference sequence). V was clipped by 6 bases and J by 6 bases, with 21 bases between them. The CDR3 is 15 amino acids. The CDR3 DNA sequence: TGTGCCAGCAGCCAAAATTGGCGGGGGCTAGTCGAGCAGTACTTC. Translated, it gives CASSQNWRGLVEQYF.

This clone appeared once. This sequence joins TRBV4-2 and TRBJ2-1; D gene uncertain. Between the trimmed V and J ends, which lost 7 bases and 0 bases, there was a span of 13 bases. The CDR3 contains 15 residues. Looked up from germline, CDR1 is LGHNA and CDR2 is YNFKEQ. The CDR3 nucleotides are TGTGCCAGCACCTTCTCAGATTACTCCTACAATGAGCAGTTCTTC. Its translation is CASTFSDYSYNEQFF.

The rearrangement joins TRBV7-9 to TRBJ2-1; 11 bases are shared with TRBD2. CDR3 length: 16 amino acids. CDR1 and CDR2 (germline): SEHNR, FQNEAQ (reference sequence). V lost 2 bases to trimming and J lost 4 bases; unmatched junction nucleotides: 4. This CDR3 reads CASSLMTSGDYNEQFF. The CDR3 region has the DNA TGTGCCAGCAGCTTAATGACTAGCGGGGATTACAATGAGCAGTTCTTC.

The chain couples TRBV18 to TRBJ2-5; maybe TRBD2 (6 bases). The CDR3 totals 13 residues. The germline gives CDR1 KGHSH, CDR2 LQKENI. V was pared by 3 bases and J by 3 bases, with 8 bases between. Here the CDR3 DNA reads TGTGCCAGCTCACCGGGGAGGAAAGAGACCCAGTACTTC. Protein sequence: CASSPGRKETQYF. The whole variable domain, filled in from reference TRBV18 and TRBJ2-5, reads NAGVMQNPRHLVRRRGQEARLRCSPMKGHSHVYWYRQLPEEGLKFMVYLQKENIIDESGMPKERFSAEFPKEGPSILRIQQVVRGDSAAYFCASSPGRKETQYFGPGTRLLVL.

This chain uses TRBV4-1 with TRBJ1-2, with D uncertain. Trimming removed 1 base from V and 6 bases from J, with 18 bases in between. The germline V gene encodes CDR1 MGHRA and CDR2 YSYEKL. The CDR3 covers 16 residues. CDR3 DNA sequence: TGCGCCAGCAGCCAAGTCGCCGGAGTATTGAGTGATGGCTACACCTTC. Its translation is CASSQVAGVLSDGYTF.

Regarding this clone: This specimen includes other DNA sequences encoding the same CDR3. The rearrangement uses TRBV7-9 and TRBJ1-5; TRBD1 might be the D (5 bases). The germline gives CDR1 SEHNR, CDR2 FQNEAQ (reference sequence). This CDR3 contains 13 residues. V lost 1 base to trimming and J lost 7 bases, with 8 bases between them. CDR3 in amino acids: CASSLGGGQPQHF. The DNA of the CDR3 is TGTGCCAGCAGCTTAGGCGGGGGACAGCCCCAGCATTTT.